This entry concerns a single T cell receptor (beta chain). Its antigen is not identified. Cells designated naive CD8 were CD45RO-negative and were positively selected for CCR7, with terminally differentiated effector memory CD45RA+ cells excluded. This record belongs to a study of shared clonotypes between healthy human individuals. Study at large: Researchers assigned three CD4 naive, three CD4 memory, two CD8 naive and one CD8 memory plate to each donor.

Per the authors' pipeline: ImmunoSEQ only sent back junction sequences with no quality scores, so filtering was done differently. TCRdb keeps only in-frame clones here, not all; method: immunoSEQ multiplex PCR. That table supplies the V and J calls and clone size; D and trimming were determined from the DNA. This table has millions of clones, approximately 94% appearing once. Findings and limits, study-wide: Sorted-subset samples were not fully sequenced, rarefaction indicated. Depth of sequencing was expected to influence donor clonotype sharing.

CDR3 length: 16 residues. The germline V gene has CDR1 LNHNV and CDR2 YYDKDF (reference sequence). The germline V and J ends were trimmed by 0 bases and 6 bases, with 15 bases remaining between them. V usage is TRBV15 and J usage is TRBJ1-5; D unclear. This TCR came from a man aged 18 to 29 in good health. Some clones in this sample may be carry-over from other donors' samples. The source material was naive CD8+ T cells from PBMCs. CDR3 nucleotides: TGTGCCACCAGCAGAGATTTTGGGCAGGTTGGTCAGCCCCAGCATTTT. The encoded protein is CATSRDFGQVGQPQHF. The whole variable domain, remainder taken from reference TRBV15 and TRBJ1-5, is DAMVIQNPRYQVTQFGKPVTLSCSQTLNHNVMYWYQQKSSQAPKLLFHYYDKDFNNEADTPDNFQSRRPNTSFCFLDIRSPGLGDTAMYLCATSRDFGQVGQPQHFGDGTRLSIL.